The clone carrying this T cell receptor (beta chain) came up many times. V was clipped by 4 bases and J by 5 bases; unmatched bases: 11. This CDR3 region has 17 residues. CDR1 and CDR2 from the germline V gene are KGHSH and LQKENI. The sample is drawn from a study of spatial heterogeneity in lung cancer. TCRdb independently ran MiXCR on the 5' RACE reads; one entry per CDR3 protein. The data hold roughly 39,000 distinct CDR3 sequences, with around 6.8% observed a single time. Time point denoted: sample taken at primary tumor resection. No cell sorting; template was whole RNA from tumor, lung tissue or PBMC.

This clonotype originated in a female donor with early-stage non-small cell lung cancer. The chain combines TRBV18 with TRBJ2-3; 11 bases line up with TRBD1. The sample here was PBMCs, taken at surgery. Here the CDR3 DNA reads TGTGCCAGCTCACTAACGCACGGGACAGGGGGACGAGATACGCAGTATTTT. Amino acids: CASSLTHGTGGRDTQYF.